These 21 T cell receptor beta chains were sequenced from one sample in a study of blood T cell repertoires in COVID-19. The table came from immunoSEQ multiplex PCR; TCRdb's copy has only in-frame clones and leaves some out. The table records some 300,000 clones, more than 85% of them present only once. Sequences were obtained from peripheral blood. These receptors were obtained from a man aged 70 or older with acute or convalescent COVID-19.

The CDR3 DNA is TGTGCCTGGAGTCCGCGGACACCGAACACTGAAGCTTTCTTT. This codes for CAWSPRTPNTEAFF. V is TRBV30 and J is TRBJ1-1; D is possibly TRBD1 (5 bases). V was pared by 2 bases and J by 1 base, with 11 bases between. The CDR3 covers 14 residues. Germline V gene lookup returns CDR1 GTSNPN and CDR2 SVGIG (reference sequence).

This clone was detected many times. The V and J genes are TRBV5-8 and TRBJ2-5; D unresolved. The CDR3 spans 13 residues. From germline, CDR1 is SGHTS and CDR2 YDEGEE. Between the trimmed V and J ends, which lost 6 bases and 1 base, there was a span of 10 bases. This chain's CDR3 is CASTAVAQETQYF. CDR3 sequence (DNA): TGTGCCAGCACCGCGGTAGCCCAAGAGACCCAGTACTTC.

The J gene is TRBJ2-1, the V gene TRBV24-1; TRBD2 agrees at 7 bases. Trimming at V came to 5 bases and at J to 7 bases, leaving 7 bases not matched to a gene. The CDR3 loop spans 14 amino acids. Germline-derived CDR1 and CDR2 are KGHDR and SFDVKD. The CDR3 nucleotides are TGTGCCACCAGTGCTGGCGGGAGTCTGAATGAGCAGTTCTTC. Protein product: CATSAGGSLNEQFF.

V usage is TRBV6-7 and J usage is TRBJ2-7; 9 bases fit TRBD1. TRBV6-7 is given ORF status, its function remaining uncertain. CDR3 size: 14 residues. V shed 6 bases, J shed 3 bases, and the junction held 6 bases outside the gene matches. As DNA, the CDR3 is TGTGCCAGCAGGGACCGGGACAGGGTCTACGAGCAGTACTTC. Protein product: CASRDRDRVYEQYF.

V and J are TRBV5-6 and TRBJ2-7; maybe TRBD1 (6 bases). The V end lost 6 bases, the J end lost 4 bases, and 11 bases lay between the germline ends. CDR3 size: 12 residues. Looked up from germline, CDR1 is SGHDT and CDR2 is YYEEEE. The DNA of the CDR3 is TGTGCCAGCACCCTGGGGGCGTACGAGCAGTACTTC. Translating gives CASTLGAYEQYF. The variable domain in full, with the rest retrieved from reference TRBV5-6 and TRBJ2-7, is DAGVTQSPTHLIKTRGQQVTLRCSPKSGHDTVSWYQQALGQGPQFIFQYYEEEERQRGNFPDRFSGHQFPNYSSELNVNALLLGDSALYLCASTLGAYEQYFGPGTRLTVT.

The CDR3 nucleotides are TGTGCCAGCAGTTTCCAGGGGTTCGAGACCCAGTACTTC. Protein sequence: CASSFQGFETQYF. This chain connects TRBV2 to TRBJ2-5, with D possibly matching TRBD1 (6 bases). The CDR3 is made up of 13 amino acids. V shed 5 bases and J shed 5 bases, with 12 bases lying between them. Per germline, CDR1 SNHLY and CDR2 FYNNEI.

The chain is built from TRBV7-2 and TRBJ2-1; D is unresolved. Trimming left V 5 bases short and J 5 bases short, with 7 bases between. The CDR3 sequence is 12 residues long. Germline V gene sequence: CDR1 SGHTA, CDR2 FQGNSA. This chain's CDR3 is CASSPINNEQFF. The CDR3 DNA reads TGTGCCAGCAGCCCTATTAACAATGAGCAGTTCTTC.

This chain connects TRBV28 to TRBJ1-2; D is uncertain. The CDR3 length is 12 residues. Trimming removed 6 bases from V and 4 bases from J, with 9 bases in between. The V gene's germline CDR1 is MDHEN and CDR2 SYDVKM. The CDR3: CASSREGYGYTF. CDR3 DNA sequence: TGTGCCAGCAGCCGAGAGGGCTATGGCTACACCTTC.

The CDR3 here is CASSSGTGVYGYTF. CDR3 nucleotides: TGTGCCAGCAGCTCCGGGACAGGGGTTTATGGCTACACCTTC. The chain recombines TRBV9 with TRBJ1-2, with 10 bases aligning to TRBD1. The CDR3 sequence is 14 residues long. Germline V gene sequence: CDR1 SGDLS, CDR2 YYNGEE. Unmatched junction bases numbered 5, after V lost 4 bases and J lost 5 bases.

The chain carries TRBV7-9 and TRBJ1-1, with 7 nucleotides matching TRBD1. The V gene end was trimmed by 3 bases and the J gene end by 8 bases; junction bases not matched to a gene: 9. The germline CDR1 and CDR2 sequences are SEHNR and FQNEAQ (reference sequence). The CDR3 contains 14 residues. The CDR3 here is CASSFHRGPEEAFF. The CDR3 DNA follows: TGTGCCAGCAGCTTCCACAGGGGTCCCGAAGAAGCTTTCTTT. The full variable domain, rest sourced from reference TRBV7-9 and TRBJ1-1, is DTGVSQNPRHKITKRGQNVTFRCDPISEHNRLYWYRQTLGQGPEFLTYFQNEAQLEKSRLLSDRFSAERPKGSFSTLEIQRTEQGDSAMYLCASSFHRGPEEAFFGQGTRLTVV.

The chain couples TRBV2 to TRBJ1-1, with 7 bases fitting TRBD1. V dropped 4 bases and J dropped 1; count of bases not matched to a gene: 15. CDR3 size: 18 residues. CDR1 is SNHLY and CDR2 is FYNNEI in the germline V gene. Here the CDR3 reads CASSGKLDRLAGNTEAFF. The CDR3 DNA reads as TGTGCCAGCAGTGGGAAATTGGACAGGCTGGCCGGGAACACTGAAGCTTTCTTT.

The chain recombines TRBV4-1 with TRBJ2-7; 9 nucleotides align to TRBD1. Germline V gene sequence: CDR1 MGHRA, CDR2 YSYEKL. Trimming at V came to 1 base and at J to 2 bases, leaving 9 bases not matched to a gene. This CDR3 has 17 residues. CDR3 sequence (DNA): TGCGCCAGCAGCCAAGTATTTTCCGGGACAGGGACCTACGAGCAGTACTTC. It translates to CASSQVFSGTGTYEQYF.

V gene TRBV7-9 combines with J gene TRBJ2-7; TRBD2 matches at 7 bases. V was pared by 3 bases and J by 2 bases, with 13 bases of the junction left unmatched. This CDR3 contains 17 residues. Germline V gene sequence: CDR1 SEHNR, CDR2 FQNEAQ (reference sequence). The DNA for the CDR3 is TGTGCCAGCAGCTTTTTTATTGGGTCTAGCGGAGCCTACGAGCAGTACTTC. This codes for CASSFFIGSSGAYEQYF.

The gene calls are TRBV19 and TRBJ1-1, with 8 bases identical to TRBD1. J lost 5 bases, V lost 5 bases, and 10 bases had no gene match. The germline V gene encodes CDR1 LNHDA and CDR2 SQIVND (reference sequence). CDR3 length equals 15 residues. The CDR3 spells CASSPGQGTGTEAFF. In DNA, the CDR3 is TGTGCCAGTAGTCCTGGACAGGGTACGGGAACTGAAGCTTTCTTT.

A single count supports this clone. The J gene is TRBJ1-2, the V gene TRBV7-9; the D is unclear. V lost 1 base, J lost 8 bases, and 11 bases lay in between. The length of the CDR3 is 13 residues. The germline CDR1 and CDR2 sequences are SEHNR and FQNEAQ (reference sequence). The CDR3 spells CASSLGGQRGYTF. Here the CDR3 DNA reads TGTGCCAGCAGCTTAGGAGGTCAGCGGGGCTACACCTTC. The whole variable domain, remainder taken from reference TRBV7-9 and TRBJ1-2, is DTGVSQNPRHKITKRGQNVTFRCDPISEHNRLYWYRQTLGQGPEFLTYFQNEAQLEKSRLLSDRFSAERPKGSFSTLEIQRTEQGDSAMYLCASSLGGQRGYTFGSGTRLTVV.

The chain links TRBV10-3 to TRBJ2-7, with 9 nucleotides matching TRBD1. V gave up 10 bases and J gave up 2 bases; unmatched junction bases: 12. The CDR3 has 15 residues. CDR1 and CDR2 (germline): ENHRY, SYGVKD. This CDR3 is CATHGSGTGPYEQYF. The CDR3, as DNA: TGTGCCACCCACGGATCAGGGACAGGGCCCTACGAGCAGTACTTC.

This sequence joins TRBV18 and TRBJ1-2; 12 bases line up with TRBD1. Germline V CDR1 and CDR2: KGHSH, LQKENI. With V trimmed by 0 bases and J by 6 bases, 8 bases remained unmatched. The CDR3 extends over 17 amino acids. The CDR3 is CASSPPGQGAYLNGYTF. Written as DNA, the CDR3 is TGTGCCAGCTCACCACCGGGACAGGGGGCTTATTTGAATGGCTACACCTTC.

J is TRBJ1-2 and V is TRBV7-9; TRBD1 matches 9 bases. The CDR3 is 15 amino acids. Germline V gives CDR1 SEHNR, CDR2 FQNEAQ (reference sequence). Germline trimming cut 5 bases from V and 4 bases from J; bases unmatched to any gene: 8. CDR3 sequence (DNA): TGTGCCAGCAGCATATTGGACAGGGGCCCCTATGGCTACACCTTC. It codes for CASSILDRGPYGYTF.

CDR3: CASSLLTQRQGGPGNTIYF. CDR3 bases: TGTGCCAGCAGTCTCTTAACCCAGCGACAGGGAGGCCCTGGAAACACCATATATTTT. This chain joins TRBV2 and TRBJ1-3, with 7 bases fitting TRBD1. In germline, CDR1 is SNHLY, CDR2 FYNNEI. This CDR3 comprises 19 residues. V lost 5 bases and J lost 2; bases outside the gene matches: 18.

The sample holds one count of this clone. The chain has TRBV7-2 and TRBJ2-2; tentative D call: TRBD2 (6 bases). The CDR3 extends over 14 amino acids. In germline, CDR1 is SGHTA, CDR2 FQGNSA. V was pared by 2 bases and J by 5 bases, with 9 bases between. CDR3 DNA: TGTGCCAGCAGCTTAAGGGCGGGGACCGGGGAGCTGTTTTTT. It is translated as CASSLRAGTGELFF. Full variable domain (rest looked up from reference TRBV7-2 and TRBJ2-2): GAGVSQSPSNKVTEKGKDVELRCDPISGHTALYWYRQSLGQGLEFLIYFQGNSAPDKSGLPSDRFSAERTGGSVSTLTIQRTQQEDSAVYLCASSLRAGTGELFFGEGSRLTVL.

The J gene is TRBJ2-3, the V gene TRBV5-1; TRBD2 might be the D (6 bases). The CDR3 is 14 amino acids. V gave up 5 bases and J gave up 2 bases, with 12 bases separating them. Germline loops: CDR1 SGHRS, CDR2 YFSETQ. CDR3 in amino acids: CASSLADFTDTQYF. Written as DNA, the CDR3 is TGCGCCAGCAGTTTAGCGGATTTCACAGATACGCAGTATTTT. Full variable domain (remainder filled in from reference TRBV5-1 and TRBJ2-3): KAGVTQTPRYLIKTRGQQVTLSCSPISGHRSVSWYQQTPGQGLQFLFEYFSETQRNKGNFPGRFSGRQFSNSRSEMNVSTLELGDSALYLCASSLADFTDTQYFGPGTRLTVL.